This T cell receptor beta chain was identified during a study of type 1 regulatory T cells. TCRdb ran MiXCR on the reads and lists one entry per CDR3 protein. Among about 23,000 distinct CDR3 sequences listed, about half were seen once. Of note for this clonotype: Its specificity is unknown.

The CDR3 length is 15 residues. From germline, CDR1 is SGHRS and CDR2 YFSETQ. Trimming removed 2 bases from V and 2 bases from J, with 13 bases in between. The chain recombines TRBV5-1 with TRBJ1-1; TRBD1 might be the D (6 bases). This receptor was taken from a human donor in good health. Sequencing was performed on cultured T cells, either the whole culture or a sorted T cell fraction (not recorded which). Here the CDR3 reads CASSFGTGTNTEAFF. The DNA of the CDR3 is TGCGCCAGCAGCTTCGGAACAGGGACAAACACTGAAGCTTTCTTT.